A selection of T cell receptor beta chains follows, all from one sample in a study of cytomegalovirus exposure and HLA in healthy donors. TCRdb's table, derived via immunoSEQ multiplex PCR, lists solely in-frame clones and lacks some. The sample table sets out 140,000 to 150,000 clones. The specimen was PBMCs. The receptors were sampled from a male donor in good health and CMV-seronegative. The CDR3 runs from the conserved cysteine through the conserved F or W. The D gene is left open where the match is weak.

d_gene	v_gene	j_gene	CDR3aa	CDR3nt
NA	TRBV4-1	TRBJ2-7	CASSQEGALRIEQYF	TGCGCCAGCAGCCAAGAGGGGGCCCTCCGGATCGAGCAGTACTTC
TRBD1	TRBV11-3	TRBJ1-1	CASSSGQGNTEAFF	TGTGCCAGCAGCTCTGGACAGGGGAACACTGAAGCTTTCTTT
NA	TRBV5-1	TRBJ2-1	CASSLGGHRSEPTVEQFF	TGCGCCAGCAGCTTGGGGGGCCATAGGAGCGAGCCTACGGTTGAGCAGTTCTTC
TRBD1	TRBV28	TRBJ1-4	CASSLRQGHLVEKLFF	TGTGCCAGCAGTTTACGACAGGGGCATTTAGTAGAAAAACTGTTTTTT
NA	TRBV7-2	TRBJ2-1	CASSLAPGDSYNEQFF	TGTGCCAGCAGCTTAGCGCCAGGCGACTCCTACAATGAGCAGTTCTTC
TRBD1	TRBV7-9	TRBJ2-7	CASSPRQGGYYEQYF	TGTGCCAGCAGCCCCCGACAGGGGGGATACTACGAGCAGTACTTC
NA	TRBV28	TRBJ1-2	CASYLQDYGYTF	TGTGCCAGCTATCTACAGGACTATGGCTACACCTTC
NA	TRBV6-1	TRBJ1-1	CASSEFWASRTEAFF	TGTGCCAGCAGTGAATTCTGGGCCTCCAGGACTGAAGCTTTCTTT
NA	TRBV30	TRBJ2-1	CAWSRRGLGGEQFF	TGTGCCTGGAGTAGGCGGGGGTTAGGGGGTGAGCAGTTCTTC
NA	TRBV6-1	TRBJ1-2	CASSETSRVGYTF	TGTGCCAGCAGTGAAACCTCCAGGGTAGGCTACACCTTC
NA	TRBV19	TRBJ2-5	CASSEQAASPQETQYF	TGTGCCAGTAGTGAACAGGCGGCAAGCCCCCAAGAGACCCAGTACTTC
NA	TRBV7-9	TRBJ1-5	CASSQTDQPQHF	TGTGCCAGCAGCCAGACAGATCAGCCCCAGCATTTT
NA	TRBV27	TRBJ1-2	CASSPDRLYGYTF	TGTGCCAGCAGTCCCGACAGGCTCTATGGCTACACCTTC
TRBD1	TRBV28	TRBJ1-5	CASSPWGSGTGGGQPQHF	TGTGCCAGCAGTCCTTGGGGTTCCGGGACAGGGGGAGGCCAGCCCCAGCATTTT
TRBD2	TRBV18	TRBJ2-1	CASSPPSGLATNEQFF	TGTGCCAGCTCACCACCGTCCGGACTAGCGACCAATGAGCAGTTCTTC
TRBD1	TRBV19	TRBJ1-5	CASSPPTGQGNQPQHF	TGTGCCAGTAGCCCACCAACCGGACAGGGTAATCAGCCCCAGCATTTT
NA	TRBV28	TRBJ1-2	CASSLIGGVYGYTF	TGTGCCAGCAGTTTAATAGGGGGAGTCTATGGCTACACCTTC
NA	TRBV14	TRBJ2-7	CASSQRGPWQSSDEQYF	TGTGCCAGCAGCCAACGTGGGCCCTGGCAAAGTAGCGACGAGCAGTACTTC
TRBD2	TRBV5-1	TRBJ2-1	CASSLMTSKAYNEQFF	TGCGCCAGCAGCTTGATGACTAGCAAGGCCTACAATGAGCAGTTCTTC
NA	TRBV28	TRBJ1-1	CASSLRVRYAFF	TGTGCCAGCAGTTTACGGGTCCGGTATGCTTTCTTT
TRBD1	TRBV6-1	TRBJ1-2	CASSGQGAGSRGYTF	TGTGCCAGCAGCGGACAGGGGGCTGGGTCTCGGGGCTACACCTTC
TRBD2	TRBV9	TRBJ2-1	CASSVVPGGGVNEQFF	TGTGCCAGCAGCGTAGTTCCGGGAGGAGGGGTCAATGAGCAGTTCTTC
TRBD1	TRBV29-1	TRBJ1-2	CSVEDLQGAQGYTF	TGCAGCGTTGAAGATCTTCAGGGGGCTCAAGGCTACACCTTC
TRBD2	TRBV5-6	TRBJ2-5	CASSLVASGQETQYF	TGTGCCAGCAGCTTGGTCGCTAGCGGACAAGAGACCCAGTACTTC
TRBD1	TRBV11-3	TRBJ2-2	CASSLEGTGSTGELFF	TGTGCCAGCAGCTTAGAGGGGACAGGGAGTACCGGGGAGCTGTTTTTT
NA	TRBV4-3	TRBJ1-1	CASSRYRTGSTEAFF	TGCGCCAGCAGCCGATACCGAACAGGGAGCACTGAAGCTTTCTTT
TRBD1	TRBV5-1	TRBJ1-1	CASSLSTSGQVQTEAFF	TGCGCCAGCAGCTTGAGCACTTCAGGACAGGTACAAACTGAAGCTTTCTTT